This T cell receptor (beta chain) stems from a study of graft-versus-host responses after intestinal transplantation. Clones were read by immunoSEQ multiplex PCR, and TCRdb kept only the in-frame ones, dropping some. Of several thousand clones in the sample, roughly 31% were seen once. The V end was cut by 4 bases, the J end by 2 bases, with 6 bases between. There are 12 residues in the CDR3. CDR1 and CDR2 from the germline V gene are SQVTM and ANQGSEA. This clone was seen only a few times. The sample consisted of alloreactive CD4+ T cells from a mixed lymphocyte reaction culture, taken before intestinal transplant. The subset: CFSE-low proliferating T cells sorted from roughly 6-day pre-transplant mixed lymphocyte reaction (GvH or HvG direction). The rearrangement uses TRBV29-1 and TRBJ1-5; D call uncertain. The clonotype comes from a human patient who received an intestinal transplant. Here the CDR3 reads CSVGSGNQPQHF. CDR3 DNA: TGCAGCGTTGGTTCGGGCAATCAGCCCCAGCATTTT.